The sequence of this T cell receptor (beta chain) was determined in a study of blood T cells in healthy people across ages. Sample donors were healthy Caucasian individuals that came from Russia, aged about 6 to 100. Primers used in a second PCR of roughly 7 to 12 cycles were a sample-barcoded 5' primer and a J-beta primer mix. TCRdb re-derived calls from the 5' RACE reads in MiXCR, one entry per CDR3 protein. The data hold hundreds of thousands of distinct CDR3 sequences, with roughly 32% observed a single time. The CDR3 runs to 18 residues. V shed 4 bases, J shed 2 bases, and the junction held 8 bases outside the gene matches. The germline gives CDR1 SGHRS, CDR2 YFSETQ.

The J gene is TRBJ2-1, the V gene TRBV5-1, with 14 bases lining up with TRBD2. Material for sequencing was blood. This sequence originates from a woman aged 80 or over in good health. The CDR3 protein is CASSILTSGGVAYNEQFF. The CDR3 bases are TGCGCCAGCAGCATCCTGACTAGCGGGGGGGTTGCCTACAATGAGCAGTTCTTC.